This T cell receptor beta chain was retrieved from a study of T cell responses to AZD1222 COVID-19 vaccine. This clone was observed a single time. Its antigen is still unknown. V was pared by 5 bases and J by 4 bases, with 12 bases between. Germline CDR1 is LNHDA and CDR2 is SQIVND (reference sequence). The CDR3 runs to 15 residues. The table came from immunoSEQ multiplex PCR; TCRdb's copy has only in-frame clones and leaves some out. Among fewer than 100,000 clones listed, over 75% were seen once. General study points: Spike-specific TCR breadth and depth both grew after two AZD1222 doses. Donors were largely white British and mainly female; clonal diversity was possibly underestimated.

This chain connects TRBV19 to TRBJ2-6, with unresolved D. The sample here was peripheral blood, taken on day 0 of AZD1222 vaccination. The receptor was derived from an adult in good health. The CDR3 sequence is CASSAESSGANVLTF. CDR3 coding DNA: TGTGCCAGTAGTGCAGAAAGCTCCGGGGCCAACGTCCTGACTTTC. Supplemented by reference TRBV19 and TRBJ2-6, the full variable domain reads DGGITQSPKYLFRKEGQNVTLSCEQNLNHDAMYWYRQDPGQGLRLIYYSQIVNDFQKGDIAEGYSVSREKKESFPLTVTSAQKNPTAFYLCASSAESSGANVLTFGAGSRLTVL.